The sequence of this T cell receptor beta chain was determined in a study of blood T cell repertoires in COVID-19. This CDR3 comprises 14 residues. Germline CDR1 and CDR2: SGHRS and YFSETQ. V gave up 5 bases and J gave up 4 bases; unmatched junction bases: 5. Libraries were prepared by immunoSEQ multiplex PCR; TCRdb keeps only in-frame clonotypes and omits some of them. The table includes about 160,000 clones, around four fifths detected once. The chain couples TRBV5-1 to TRBJ2-5, with 10 nucleotides matching TRBD2. Sequencing was done on a sample of peripheral blood. The clonotype was recovered from a woman at least 80 years old with acute or convalescent COVID-19. In DNA form, the CDR3 reads TGCGCCAGCAGAAGCGGGAGGGCCTCAGAGACCCAGTACTTC. Translation: CASRSGRASETQYF. The entire variable domain, with the rest obtained from reference TRBV5-1 and TRBJ2-5, is as follows: KAGVTQTPRYLIKTRGQQVTLSCSPISGHRSVSWYQQTPGQGLQFLFEYFSETQRNKGNFPGRFSGRQFSNSRSEMNVSTLELGDSALYLCASRSGRASETQYFGPGTRLLVL.